Sequencing of this T cell receptor beta chain was carried out in a study of regulatory T cells in long-lasting Graves disease listed by TCRdb under 2021. Broadly, across the study: Patients with newly diagnosed Graves' disease had been on antithyroid drugs for under 3 months. Patients with persistent Graves' disease were compared with patients with newly diagnosed Graves' disease using TCR sequencing and RNA sequencing of peripheral blood. The study took place in China and was registered as a clinical trial. A total of around 35 samples underwent TCR sequencing, from some 13 patients with persistent Graves' disease and 20 patients with newly diagnosed Graves' disease. What the research found in general, with its limitations: Patients with persistent disease shared more public clonotypes (about 2,700) than newly diagnosed patients did (more than 900). Only peripheral blood was studied, because thyroid tissue, the primary lesion, was inaccessible. Sequencing and analysis were restricted to the TCR beta chain. The small sample size was acknowledged by the authors as a limitation that may reduce accuracy. Lower TCR Shannon entropy and fewer highly expanded clones were observed in persistent Graves' disease patients than in newly diagnosed patients, which suggested clonal expansion. Persistent disease showed preferential use of TRBV28, TRBJ1-2 and TRBJ2-5, whereas newly diagnosed disease favored TRBV20-1 and TRBJ2-1.

The library came from multiplex PCR. This sample was sequenced with an Illumina HiSeq 4000. To build TCR beta libraries, CDR3 regions were amplified by Arm-PCR using iRepertoire HTBI primers. Gel purification was performed on PCR products prior to sequencing. The study's processing was this. Gene usage analysis of CDR3 amino acid clonotypes relied on the 60 or so TRBV and 15 or so TRBJ segments identified across samples. Filtered high-quality paired reads were merged into contigs using COPE and FqMerger. Contigs were aligned with BLAST to IMGT TRBV, TRBD and TRBJ reference genes, and CDR3 was defined per IMGT. Clonotypes above 0.1% frequency were classified as highly expanded clones. Shannon entropy served as the measure of repertoire diversity, while the Gini coefficient captured V-J evenness. Clonotypes shared by more than one individual were considered public. TCRdb reanalyzed the raw reads on its own, using fastp at Q25 for trimming and MiXCR for clone calling, and kept in-frame beta chains. Rows are combined by CDR3 protein, so each entry shows the most common genes and DNA. TCRdb, not the original authors, processed these V and J calls. The sample table shows a few hundred thousand distinct CDR3 sequences, and around 13% are seen once. Together, the top ten hold roughly a sixth of the sample.

This clonotype was counted between two and nine times. Its binding antigen is unknown. No much larger clonotype is one base removed from it; base qualities were not supplied. What the time point label conveys for this sample: newly diagnosed GD, antithyroid drugs for less than 3 months. For both TCR sequencing and RNA sequencing, RNA was extracted from PBMCs in TRIzol. The diagnosis of Graves' disease was made according to American Thyroid Association guidelines. Patients for the study were recruited at an endocrinology department in Xi'an, China. Each patient gave approximately 9.7 milliliters of peripheral blood, collected in an EDTA anticoagulant tube. PBMCs were isolated by Ficoll Paque Plus density gradient separation without further T cell sorting. An Agilent 2100 Bioanalyzer and agarose gel were used to assess RNA quality, and a NanoDrop 2000 was used to measure RNA concentration. The germline V gene (reference sequence) gives CDR1 as GTSNPN and CDR2 as SVGIG. Cut back by 2 bases and 5 bases, the V and J ends lie 10 bases apart. From the cysteine up to the phenylalanine, the CDR3 has a length of 13 residues. Only CDR3 DNA remains: 39 bases, in frame from the first base.

These same data were also listed under a study on T cells in Graves' hyperthyroidism and ophthalmopathy. As the second publication notes: Stable Graves' hyperthyroidism was defined as no progression to ophthalmopathy during 18 months of follow-up. Hyperthyroidism patients were aged 18 to 65 years and newly diagnosed, with disease duration of less than 2 months. Any patient with an uncontrolled infection, another autoimmune disease, pregnancy or lactation was excluded. Clinical symptoms, serum thyroxine and TRAb, thyroid ultrasound, and orbital computed tomography formed the basis for the diagnoses. The TCR CDR3 was subjected to a first round of RT-PCR using the HTBI primer set and the Qiagen OneStep RT-PCR kit. Most expanded thyroid clonotypes (frequency above 0.001) were also detected in blood, a finding suggesting that blood repertoires may reflect thyroid immune responses. In cross-validation, a model built on a 13 V-J signature told ophthalmopathy apart from stable hyperthyroidism with less than 90% sensitivity and roughly 82% specificity, and in testing the same model reached 80%/75%. In validation, the model predicted progression to ophthalmopathy a median of around 6.5 months before onset, with 65% to 71% sensitivity and roughly 73% specificity. To identify distinguishing TCR V-J signatures, a discovery cohort of about 95 patients was used, comprising 40 to 45 with Graves' ophthalmopathy and about 59 with stable Graves' hyperthyroidism. Prospective prediction of ophthalmopathy was tested in an independent validation cohort consisting of some 20 hyperthyroidism patients and some 15 patients who later progressed to ophthalmopathy. The roughly 100 discovery patients were randomly divided into training and test sets at a 7:3 ratio. In addition, the study compared T-cell repertoires in thyroid tissue and in blood from roughly 6 Graves' hyperthyroidism patients. Once sampling was done, hyperthyroidism patients were given methimazole at a starting dose of 30 mg daily, whereas ophthalmopathy patients were given high-dose intravenous methylprednisolone. Libraries were constructed in a second round of multiplex PCR, after which size selection and purification were carried out. Sequencing of the libraries was done on an Illumina HiSeq2000 using paired-end 100 bp reads. SOAPnuke was used to process the raw data, throwing out any read that contained adapters or uncalled bases, had a mean Phred below 15, or lacked an exact constant-primer or identifier match. High-quality paired reads were merged using COPE v1.2.5, and each unique nucleotide sequence was defined as a clonotype. MiTCR v1.1 was used to align clonotypes to the IMGT TRBV, TRBD and TRBJ reference segments. The analysis included only V-J combinations with a frequency above 0.0001, which together covered approximately 99% of the repertoires. A TCS score was defined as the ratio of F50 (clonal expansion) to E x V (chaos), with BLOSUM62-based TCRdist applied between CDR3 peptides within each V-J. Welch's t-statistics and random forest reduced 500 to 650 V-J features to 13, which were used in a naive Bayes classifier (R e1071). Sample size was not statistically predetermined, and blinding of investigators to group allocation was not performed. The paper describes TCR Vbeta CDR3 sequencing of 120 to 150 peripheral blood samples, made up of roughly 40 ophthalmopathy patients, 70 to 75 hyperthyroidism patients and approximately 17 progressor patients.

The chain is assembled from TRBV30 and TRBJ1-5, with an unclear D gene assignment. Sequenced material: peripheral blood mononuclear cells (PBMCs), taken at new diagnosis, from a patient treated with antithyroid drugs. The sequence derives from a woman aged 45 to 65 with Graves disease. Donor details come from another sample of the same person, matched by shared clones. The DNA sequence is TGTGCCTGGAGTTCCGGGAACGATCAGCCCCAGCATTTT. Its protein reads: CAWSSGNDQPQHF.